This is a list of T cell receptor beta chains from one sample in a study of early T cells in non-severe SARS-CoV-2 infection. TCRdb reanalysed the 5' RACE reads using MiXCR and keeps one entry per CDR3 protein. This table holds tens of thousands of distinct CDR3 sequences, 4% to 5% found once. Sequencing used whole blood. The source of these receptors is an adult who was a healthcare worker with PCR-confirmed SARS-CoV-2 infection or an uninfected control (not recorded which). The CDR3 runs from the conserved cysteine through the conserved F or W. A D gene is named only where the DNA matches it firmly. Clone size is shown for a subset of rows, as once, few, many or a class of expanded clone.

TRBV20-1	TRBJ2-7	few	-	CSATDRPSNEQYF	TGCAGTGCTACAGACAGGCCCAGTAACGAGCAGTACTTC
TRBV2	TRBJ2-1	many	-	CASSGGTFYNEQFF	TGTGCCAGCAGTGGGGGGACATTCTACAATGAGCAGTTCTTC
TRBV12-5	TRBJ2-2	many	TRBD1	CASGFDGTGGPGELFF	TGTGCTAGTGGTTTCGACGGGACAGGGGGCCCCGGGGAGCTGTTTTTT
TRBV30	TRBJ2-1	medium-sized	TRBD2	CAWGLADRRGSEQFF	TGTGCCTGGGGACTAGCGGATCGTCGTGGAAGCGAGCAGTTCTTC
TRBV4-2	TRBJ2-1	many	TRBD2	CASSPQRGASYNEQFF	TGTGCCAGCAGCCCCCAGCGGGGAGCCTCCTACAATGAGCAGTTCTTC
TRBV30	TRBJ1-5	many	TRBD1	CACSTGGISNQPQHF	TGTGCCTGTTCGACAGGGGGCATCAGCAATCAGCCCCAGCATTTT
TRBV6-2/TRBV6-3	TRBJ2-3	many	-	CASRRMPSPNTDTQYF	TGTGCCAGCCGCCGTATGCCGAGTCCGAACACAGATACGCAGTATTTT
TRBV7-9	TRBJ2-5	many	-	CASSLVKFLLQETQYF	TGTGCCAGCAGCTTAGTCAAGTTCCTACTCCAAGAGACCCAGTACTTC
TRBV6-1	TRBJ2-1	few	-	CASSKGRALPGANEQFF	TGTGCCAGCAGTAAGGGACGTGCCCTACCCGGGGCCAATGAGCAGTTCTTC
TRBV13	TRBJ1-3	many	TRBD1	CASSRLTGTDSGNTIYF	TGTGCCAGCAGCAGATTGACCGGGACAGACTCTGGAAACACCATATATTTT
TRBV29-1	TRBJ2-4	many	TRBD1	CSVEEGAGTGVQYF	TGCAGCGTTGAAGAGGGTGCTGGGACAGGGGTTCAGTACTTC
TRBV19	TRBJ2-6	medium-sized	-	CASSNTGSGANVLTF	TGTGCCAGTAGTAATACAGGGTCTGGGGCCAACGTCCTGACTTTC
TRBV20-1	TRBJ1-1	few	-	CSAGTGLMSFF	TGCAGTGCCGGGACCGGGCTGATGTCTTTCTTT
TRBV11-2	TRBJ2-1	-	TRBD2	CASSPSWTSSHNEQFF	TGTGCCAGCAGCCCAAGTTGGACTAGTTCTCACAATGAGCAGTTCTTC
TRBV12-3/TRBV12-4	TRBJ2-3	many	TRBD2	CASSFSGGDTQYF	TGTGCCAGCAGTTTCAGCGGGGGTGATACGCAGTATTTT
TRBV4-1	TRBJ2-1	medium-sized	TRBD1	CASSLTGGNNEQFF	TGCGCCAGCAGCCTGACAGGGGGTAACAATGAGCAGTTCTTC
TRBV3-1	TRBJ1-1	few	-	CASTPGAGTEAFF	TGTGCCAGCACCCCAGGTGCAGGGACTGAAGCTTTCTTT
TRBV10-3	TRBJ2-3	many	TRBD2	CAISERLAGDGGTDTQYF	TGTGCCATCAGTGAACGTCTAGCGGGAGATGGGGGCACAGATACGCAGTATTTT
TRBV12-3/TRBV12-4	TRBJ2-1	-	-	CASSPGSMGPSYNEQFF	TGTGCCAGCAGTCCCGGATCCATGGGGCCCTCCTACAATGAGCAGTTCTTC
TRBV7-8	TRBJ1-5	many	-	CASSFTLGNQPQHF	TGTGCCAGCAGCTTCACGTTGGGGAATCAGCCCCAGCATTTT
TRBV4-1	TRBJ2-7	-	-	CASSPILRSPGEQYF	TGCGCCAGCAGCCCGATCCTCCGCTCCCCCGGGGAGCAGTACTTC
TRBV7-2	TRBJ2-6	many	-	CASSRSTSGANVLTF	TGTGCCAGCAGCCGTTCTACCTCTGGGGCCAACGTCCTGACTTTC
TRBV9	TRBJ2-3	many	-	CASSEGYLAGQETQYF	TGTGCCAGCAGCGAAGGGTATTTGGCGGGTCAGGAAACGCAGTATTTT
TRBV11-2	TRBJ2-5	many	TRBD2	CASSRTSGEETQYF	TGTGCCAGCAGCCGGACTAGCGGAGAAGAGACCCAGTACTTC
TRBV27	TRBJ2-1	-	-	CASSFVLPRDISSYNEQFF	TGTGCCAGCAGTTTTGTACTTCCCCGGGACATTAGCTCCTACAATGAGCAGTTCTTC
TRBV19	TRBJ1-5	many	TRBD1	CASSEGQASNQPQHF	TGTGCCAGTAGTGAAGGACAGGCGAGCAATCAGCCCCAGCATTTT
TRBV10-2	TRBJ2-7	many	-	CASRFSYEQYF	TGCGCCAGCAGGTTCAGCTACGAGCAGTACTTC
TRBV12-5	TRBJ1-3	few	-	CASGSTTGNTIYF	TGTGCTAGTGGGTCGACAACTGGAAACACCATATATTTT
TRBV14	TRBJ2-7	few	-	CASSLPGVGYEQYF	TGTGCCAGCAGCCTGCCAGGGGTTGGCTACGAGCAGTACTTC
TRBV12-3/TRBV12-4	TRBJ2-7	-	-	CASSLLRGGEQYF	TGTGCCAGCAGTTTATTACGGGGAGGCGAGCAGTACTTC
TRBV29-1	TRBJ2-1	-	TRBD2	CSVVRTSSNEQFF	TGCAGCGTTGTTAGGACTAGCAGTAATGAGCAGTTCTTC
TRBV3-1	TRBJ2-7	many	TRBD2	CASSPPGGNYEQYF	TGTGCCAGCAGCCCCCCCGGGGGGAACTACGAGCAGTACTTC
TRBV15	TRBJ2-3	-	-	CATSSRTSTDTQYF	TGTGCCACCAGCTCCCGGACGAGCACAGATACGCAGTATTTT
TRBV4-1	TRBJ1-1	-	-	CASRSTWESTEAFF	TGCGCCAGCAGATCTACTTGGGAGAGCACTGAAGCTTTCTTT
TRBV2	TRBJ2-7	many	TRBD2	CASSYGTSDLYAQYF	TGTGCCAGCAGCTACGGGACTAGCGATTTATACGCGCAGTACTTC
TRBV6-5	TRBJ2-1	many	TRBD2	CASSVSGRADEQFF	TGTGCCAGCAGTGTTAGCGGGAGAGCGGATGAGCAGTTCTTC
TRBV14	TRBJ1-2	-	TRBD1	CASRGDRGFGYTF	TGTGCCAGCAGAGGGGACAGGGGCTTTGGCTACACCTTC
TRBV29-1	TRBJ2-7	many	TRBD1	CSVEGQGTAEQYF	TGCAGCGTTGAGGGACAGGGGACGGCTGAGCAGTACTTC
TRBV7-2	TRBJ2-5	many	-	CASSSGMETQYF	TGTGCCAGCAGCTCAGGGATGGAGACCCAGTACTTC